This T cell receptor (beta chain) was recorded in a study of cytomegalovirus exposure and HLA in healthy donors. 60 Vbeta and 13 Jbeta primers were used in PCR. Here immunoSEQ multiplex PCR was the method, and the copy in TCRdb shows in-frame clones only, minus some. This sample yields around 170,000 clones, of which roughly 79% are seen a single time; 6.5% to 9% belongs to the top ten. Study-wide results and limits: Later analysis showed TCR association rates varying by HLA locus, highest for DRB1 and lowest for HLA-C. Researchers catalogued around 150 TCR beta chains as cytomegalovirus-associated. Later, an analysis showed that TCR beta chains associated with HLA were more clonally expanded than others that were equally common.

Trimming cost V 3 bases and J 3 bases, with 15 bases left between them. The CDR3 runs 15 residues. Germline values: CDR1 LNHDA, CDR2 SQIVND (reference sequence). A remark on this clone: Its cognate antigen is unknown.

This chain uses TRBV19 with TRBJ2-7; perhaps TRBD1 as D (7 bases). The sequence derives from a woman aged 40 to 50 in good health and CMV-seropositive. The specimen sequenced was PBMCs. The CDR3 coding sequence is TGTGCCAGTAGTATTAGGCCAGGGGGGATCTACGAGCAGTACTTC. Its translation: CASSIRPGGIYEQYF.